This is a list of T cell receptor beta chains from one sample in a study of cytomegalovirus exposure and HLA in healthy donors. TCRdb's table, derived via immunoSEQ multiplex PCR, lists solely in-frame clones and lacks some. The data hold approximately 81,000 clones, with roughly 93% observed a single time. The sequencing input was PBMCs. The receptors come from a man aged 18-30 years in good health and CMV-seronegative. Each CDR3 is given with its conserved first and last residue. Fields, in order: CDR3 DNA, CDR3 protein, D gene, J gene, V gene, clone size. A D gene is named only where the DNA matches it firmly. Clone size is shown for a subset of rows, as once, few, many or a class of expanded clone.

cdr3_nt: TGTGCCAGCAGCTTACTGAGCGGGGGTGGCACCGGGGAGCTGTTTTTT
cdr3_aa: CASSLLSGGGTGELFF
d_call: TRBD2
j_call: TRBJ2-2
v_call: TRBV7-6
clone_size: .

cdr3_nt: TGCAGCGTGCCCCTAGCGGGAGGCTCCAATGAGCAGTTCTTC
cdr3_aa: CSVPLAGGSNEQFF
d_call: TRBD2
j_call: TRBJ2-1
v_call: TRBV29-1
clone_size: .

cdr3_nt: TGTGCCAGCAGTTTGTCGGGACAGGGTTGGGGCTACACCTTC
cdr3_aa: CASSLSGQGWGYTF
d_call: TRBD1
j_call: TRBJ1-2
v_call: TRBV27
clone_size: .

cdr3_nt: TGTGCCAGCAGAGACAGGGTCGCTAACTATGGCTACACCTTC
cdr3_aa: CASRDRVANYGYTF
d_call: TRBD1
j_call: TRBJ1-2
v_call: TRBV6-1
clone_size: .

cdr3_nt: TGTGCCAGCAGCTTTATCCCTATCCGCACGGCTTTCTTT
cdr3_aa: CASSFIPIRTAFF
d_call: .
j_call: TRBJ1-1
v_call: TRBV11-2
clone_size: .

cdr3_nt: TGTGCCAGCAGTATAAAGGGCGGGCAGCCCCAGCATTTT
cdr3_aa: CASSIKGGQPQHF
d_call: .
j_call: TRBJ1-5
v_call: TRBV6-1
clone_size: .

cdr3_nt: TGTGCCAGCAGCTTAGACGGCTCCTTAGCGGCTTTCTTT
cdr3_aa: CASSLDGSLAAFF
d_call: .
j_call: TRBJ1-1
v_call: TRBV7-9
clone_size: .

cdr3_nt: TGTGCCAGCAGTTACCGGACAGGGAGCAATCAGCCCCAGCATTTT
cdr3_aa: CASSYRTGSNQPQHF
d_call: TRBD1
j_call: TRBJ1-5
v_call: TRBV6-5
clone_size: .

cdr3_nt: TGTGCCAGCAGCTTAGTAGCGGCTTCCTACGAGCAGTACTTC
cdr3_aa: CASSLVAASYEQYF
d_call: .
j_call: TRBJ2-7
v_call: TRBV7-2
clone_size: .

cdr3_nt: TGTGCCAGCAGCCGGGGACAGGGGTGGACCAAAAACATTCAGTACTTC
cdr3_aa: CASSRGQGWTKNIQYF
d_call: TRBD1
j_call: TRBJ2-4
v_call: TRBV7-2
clone_size: .

cdr3_nt: TGTGCCAGCAGCTTACTGGGCCGTCACACTGAAGCTTTCTTT
cdr3_aa: CASSLLGRHTEAFF
d_call: .
j_call: TRBJ1-1
v_call: TRBV7-3
clone_size: .

cdr3_nt: TGTGCCAGCTCACCGCGGACAGAGACCGGGGAGCTGTTTTTT
cdr3_aa: CASSPRTETGELFF
d_call: .
j_call: TRBJ2-2
v_call: TRBV18
clone_size: .

cdr3_nt: TGTGCCAGCAGACTCCAGACTAGCGGAGAGACCCAGTACTTC
cdr3_aa: CASRLQTSGETQYF
d_call: TRBD2
j_call: TRBJ2-5
v_call: TRBV6-6
clone_size: .

cdr3_nt: TGTGCCAGCAGCCACCGGACAGGGACGGCCTACGAGCAGTACTTC
cdr3_aa: CASSHRTGTAYEQYF
d_call: TRBD1
j_call: TRBJ2-7
v_call: TRBV5-8
clone_size: once

cdr3_nt: TGTGCCAGCAGCCGGAGCACAGGGGCCTATGGCTACACCTTC
cdr3_aa: CASSRSTGAYGYTF
d_call: TRBD1
j_call: TRBJ1-2
v_call: TRBV11-2
clone_size: .

cdr3_nt: TGCGCCAGCCTACAGTACCCGAACACTGAAGCTTTCTTT
cdr3_aa: CASLQYPNTEAFF
d_call: .
j_call: TRBJ1-1
v_call: TRBV5-1
clone_size: .

cdr3_nt: TGCAGCGCAGAAGCCCGGGTTGGCTACACCTTC
cdr3_aa: CSAEARVGYTF
d_call: .
j_call: TRBJ1-2
v_call: TRBV29-1
clone_size: .

cdr3_nt: TGTGCCAGCAGTGAGAGAGTTAGGGGGGGAGAGCAGTTCTTC
cdr3_aa: CASSERVRGGEQFF
d_call: .
j_call: TRBJ2-1
v_call: TRBV6-1
clone_size: .

cdr3_nt: TGTGCCAGCAGCGTAGGCGGGCGGTTGAACACTGAAGCTTTCTTT
cdr3_aa: CASSVGGRLNTEAFF
d_call: .
j_call: TRBJ1-1
v_call: TRBV9
clone_size: .

cdr3_nt: TGTGCCAGCAGCTTAGATGCCAGGAGCTACACCTTC
cdr3_aa: CASSLDARSYTF
d_call: .
j_call: TRBJ1-2
v_call: TRBV11-2
clone_size: .

cdr3_nt: TGTGCCACCAGCAACGGGGTGGTGTTTCTGAACACTGAAGCTTTCTTT
cdr3_aa: CATSNGVVFLNTEAFF
d_call: .
j_call: TRBJ1-1
v_call: TRBV15
clone_size: .

cdr3_nt: TGTGCCATCAGTGAGTCCGGACAGCCGGCTTTCTTT
cdr3_aa: CAISESGQPAFF
d_call: .
j_call: TRBJ1-1
v_call: TRBV10-3
clone_size: .

cdr3_nt: TGTGCCAGTAGTTCCCCCGGGCTAGCCAAGGGGGACATTCAGTACTTC
cdr3_aa: CASSSPGLAKGDIQYF
d_call: .
j_call: TRBJ2-4
v_call: TRBV19
clone_size: .

cdr3_nt: TGTGCCAGCAGTGAGGGGCCGGGGGACACTGAAGCTTTCTTT
cdr3_aa: CASSEGPGDTEAFF
d_call: .
j_call: TRBJ1-1
v_call: TRBV2
clone_size: .

cdr3_nt: TGTGCCAGCAGCCTCGAGGGTGCGTACGAGCAGTACTTC
cdr3_aa: CASSLEGAYEQYF
d_call: .
j_call: TRBJ2-7
v_call: TRBV6-6
clone_size: .

cdr3_nt: TGTGCTAGTGGTTCCAGAATCCTAAGACAGGCCCGTTTCGATGGCTACACCTTC
cdr3_aa: CASGSRILRQARFDGYTF
d_call: .
j_call: TRBJ1-2
v_call: TRBV12-5
clone_size: .